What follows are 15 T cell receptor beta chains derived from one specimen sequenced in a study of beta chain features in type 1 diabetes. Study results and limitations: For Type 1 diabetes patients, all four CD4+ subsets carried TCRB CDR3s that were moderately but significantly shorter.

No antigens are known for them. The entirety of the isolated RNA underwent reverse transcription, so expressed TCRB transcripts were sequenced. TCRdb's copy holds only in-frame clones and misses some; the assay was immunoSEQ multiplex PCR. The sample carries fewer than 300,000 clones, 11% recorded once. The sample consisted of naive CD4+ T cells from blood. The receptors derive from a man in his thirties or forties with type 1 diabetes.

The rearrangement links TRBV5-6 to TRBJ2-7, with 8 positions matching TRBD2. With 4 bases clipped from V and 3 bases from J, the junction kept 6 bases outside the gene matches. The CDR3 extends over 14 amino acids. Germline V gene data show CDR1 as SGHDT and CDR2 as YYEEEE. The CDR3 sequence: CASSREGPYYEQYF. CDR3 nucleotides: TGTGCCAGCAGCCGGGAGGGTCCCTACTACGAGCAGTACTTC.

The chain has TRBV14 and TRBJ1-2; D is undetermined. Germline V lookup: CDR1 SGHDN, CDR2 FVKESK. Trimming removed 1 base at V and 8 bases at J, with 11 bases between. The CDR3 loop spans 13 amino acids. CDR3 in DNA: TGTGCCAGCAGCCAAGTCCCCTTGGAGGGCTACACCTTC. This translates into CASSQVPLEGYTF.

CDR3: CASSTRTVGRTQYF. The CDR3 DNA sequence: TGTGCCAGCAGCACCCGGACAGTTGGTCGGACCCAGTACTTC. V usage is TRBV5-6 and J usage is TRBJ2-5; possible D gene TRBD1, 6 bases. Germline CDR1 SGHDT, CDR2 YYEEEE. V was shortened by 4 bases and J by 7 bases, with 17 bases between the two germline ends. The CDR3 spans 14 residues. Based on the CDR3 plus reference TRBV5-6 and TRBJ2-5, the full variable domain is DAGVTQSPTHLIKTRGQQVTLRCSPKSGHDTVSWYQQALGQGPQFIFQYYEEEERQRGNFPDRFSGHQFPNYSSELNVNALLLGDSALYLCASSTRTVGRTQYFGPGTRLLVL.

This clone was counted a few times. The CDR3 DNA sequence: TGTGCCACCACCATCGCGGGGAGCACAGATACGCAGTATTTT. Translation gives CATTIAGSTDTQYF. J is TRBJ2-3 and V is TRBV15; tentative D call: TRBD2 (6 bases). Germline CDR1 LNHNV, CDR2 YYDKDF (reference sequence). The CDR3 sequence is 14 residues long. The V end lost 7 bases, the J end lost 0 bases, and 11 bases lay between the germline ends. Full variable domain (rest looked up from reference TRBV15 and TRBJ2-3): DAMVIQNPRYQVTQFGKPVTLSCSQTLNHNVMYWYQQKSSQAPKLLFHYYDKDFNNEADTPDNFQSRRPNTSFCFLDIRSPGLGDTAMYLCATTIAGSTDTQYFGPGTRLTVL.

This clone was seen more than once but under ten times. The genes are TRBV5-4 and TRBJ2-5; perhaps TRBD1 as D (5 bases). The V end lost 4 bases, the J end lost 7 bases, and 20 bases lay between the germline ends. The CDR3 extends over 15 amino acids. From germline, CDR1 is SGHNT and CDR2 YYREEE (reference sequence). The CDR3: CASSKGGPQGGTQYF. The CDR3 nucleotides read TGTGCCAGCAGCAAGGGTGGACCTCAGGGCGGGACCCAGTACTTC.

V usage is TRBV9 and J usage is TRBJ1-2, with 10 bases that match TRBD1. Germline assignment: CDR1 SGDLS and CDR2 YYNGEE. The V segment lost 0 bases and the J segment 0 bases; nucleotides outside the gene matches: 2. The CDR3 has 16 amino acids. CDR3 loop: CASSVGGTGANYGYTF. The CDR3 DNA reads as TGTGCCAGCAGCGTAGGAGGGACAGGGGCTAACTATGGCTACACCTTC.

The CDR3 sequence is CASRADREAGNTIYF. The CDR3 DNA sequence: TGTGCCAGCAGAGCGGACAGGGAGGCTGGAAACACCATATATTTT. V gene TRBV6-5 combines with J gene TRBJ1-3; 8 nucleotides agree with TRBD1. Germline CDR1 reads MNHEY; CDR2 reads SVGAGI. V lost 6 bases, J lost 2 bases, and 6 bases stayed unmatched. The CDR3 is 15 residues long.

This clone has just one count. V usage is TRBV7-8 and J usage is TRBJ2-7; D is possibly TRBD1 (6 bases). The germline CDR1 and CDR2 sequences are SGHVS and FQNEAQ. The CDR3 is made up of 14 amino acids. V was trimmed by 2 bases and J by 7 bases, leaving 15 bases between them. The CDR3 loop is CASSLRTVPWEQYF. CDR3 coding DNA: TGTGCCAGCAGCTTAAGGACAGTTCCCTGGGAGCAGTACTTC.

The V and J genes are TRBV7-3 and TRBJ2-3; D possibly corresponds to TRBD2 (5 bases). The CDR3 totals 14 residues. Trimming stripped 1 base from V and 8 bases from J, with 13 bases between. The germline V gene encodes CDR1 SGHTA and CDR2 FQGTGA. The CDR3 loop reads CASSLRRSLGTQYF. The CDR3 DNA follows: TGTGCCAGCAGCTTAAGGAGGAGCCTGGGTACGCAGTATTTT.

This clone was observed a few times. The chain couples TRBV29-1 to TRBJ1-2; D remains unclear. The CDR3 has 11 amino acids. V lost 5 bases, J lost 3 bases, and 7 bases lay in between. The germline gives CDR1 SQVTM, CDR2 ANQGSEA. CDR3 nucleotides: TGCAGCGTTTACGGAGACTATGGCTACACCTTC. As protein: CSVYGDYGYTF.

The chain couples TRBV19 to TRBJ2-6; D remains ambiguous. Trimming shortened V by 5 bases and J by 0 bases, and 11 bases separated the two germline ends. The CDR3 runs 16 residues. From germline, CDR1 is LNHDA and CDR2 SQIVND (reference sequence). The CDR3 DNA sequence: TGTGCCAGTAGTCCGCGTCGTCGCTCTGGGGCCAACGTCCTGACTTTC. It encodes CASSPRRRSGANVLTF.

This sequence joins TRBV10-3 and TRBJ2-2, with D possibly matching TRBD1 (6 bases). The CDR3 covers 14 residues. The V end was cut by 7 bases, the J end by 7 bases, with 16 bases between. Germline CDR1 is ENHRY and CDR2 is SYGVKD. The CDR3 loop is CAITYRDVGGELFF. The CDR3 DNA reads TGTGCCATCACGTACAGGGATGTTGGCGGGGAGCTGTTTTTT.

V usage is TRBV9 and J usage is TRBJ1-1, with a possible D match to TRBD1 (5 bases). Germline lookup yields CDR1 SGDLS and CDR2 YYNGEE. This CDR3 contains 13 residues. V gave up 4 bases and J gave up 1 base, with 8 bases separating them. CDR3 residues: CASSQGQNTEAFF. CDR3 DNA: TGTGCCAGCAGCCAAGGACAGAACACTGAAGCTTTCTTT.

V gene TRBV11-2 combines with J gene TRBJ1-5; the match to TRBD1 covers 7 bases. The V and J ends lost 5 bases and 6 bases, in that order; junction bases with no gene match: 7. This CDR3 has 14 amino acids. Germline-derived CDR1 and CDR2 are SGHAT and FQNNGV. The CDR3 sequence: CASSRQGRSQPQHF. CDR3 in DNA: TGTGCCAGCAGCCGACAGGGACGAAGTCAGCCCCAGCATTTT.

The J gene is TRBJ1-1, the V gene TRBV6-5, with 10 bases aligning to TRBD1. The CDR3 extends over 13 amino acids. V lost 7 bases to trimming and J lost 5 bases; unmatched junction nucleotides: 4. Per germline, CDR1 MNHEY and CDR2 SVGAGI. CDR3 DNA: TGTGCCAGCACCAGGACAGGGGGAACTGAAGCTTTCTTT. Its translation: CASTRTGGTEAFF.